The 3 T cell receptor beta chains given below trace back to one sample, sequenced in a study of CXCR3-negative and CXCR3-positive naive CD8 T cells. Study-wide findings and caveats: Hydrophobicity was higher for TRB CDR3s found in CXCR3-positive naive cells than in CXCR3-negative naive cells.

No cognate antigen is known for these TCRs. Libraries of TRB cDNA were made by 5' RACE and carried UMIs. TCRdb re-called the 5' RACE reads; one entry per CDR3 protein, DNA not given. The data show 85,000 to 130,000 distinct CDR3 sequences, and the top ten clones hold around 0.4%. Material for sequencing was naive CXCR3+ CD8+ T cells from blood. Noted subset: CD45RO-CCR7+CD27+CD95- naive CD8+ T cells expressing CXCR3 (TNR3+). These receptors were obtained from a human donor in good health. Some clones in this sample may be carry-over from other donors' samples.

The chain is built from TRBV30 and TRBJ2-2; TCRdb returns TRBD1, unconfirmable since there is no DNA. Germline V lookup: CDR1 GTSNPN, CDR2 SVGIG (reference sequence). The CDR3 is made up of 14 amino acids. The CDR3 loop is CACLDRGNTGELFF.

The chain combines TRBV5-1 with TRBJ1-5; TCRdb names TRBD1, which stays unverified in the absence of DNA. The CDR3 extends over 14 amino acids. CDR1 is SGHRS and CDR2 is YFSETQ in the germline V gene. The CDR3 sequence is CASSYDPTGQPQHF.

The rearrangement links TRBV7-9 to TRBJ1-3; without DNA, the TCRdb call of TRBD1 cannot be checked. The V gene's germline CDR1 is SEHNR and CDR2 FQNEAQ (reference sequence). The CDR3 is 17 residues long. This CDR3 is CASSSLDSLLSGNTIYF.